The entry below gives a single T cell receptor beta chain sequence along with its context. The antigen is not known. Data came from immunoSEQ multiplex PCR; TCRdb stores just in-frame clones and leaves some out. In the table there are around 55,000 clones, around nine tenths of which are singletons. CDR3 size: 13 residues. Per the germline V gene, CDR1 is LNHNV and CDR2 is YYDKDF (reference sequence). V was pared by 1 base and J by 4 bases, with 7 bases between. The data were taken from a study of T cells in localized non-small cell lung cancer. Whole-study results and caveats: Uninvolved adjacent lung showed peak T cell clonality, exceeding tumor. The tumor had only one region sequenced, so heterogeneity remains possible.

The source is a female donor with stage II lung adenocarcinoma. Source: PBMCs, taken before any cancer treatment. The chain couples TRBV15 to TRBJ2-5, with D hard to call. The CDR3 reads CATSRVRRETQYF. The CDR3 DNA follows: TGTGCCACCAGCAGAGTTCGTCGAGAGACCCAGTACTTC.